Listed below are T cell receptor beta chains from one sample, sequenced in a study of T-cell memory formation after mild COVID-19. TCRdb re-called the 5' RACE reads through MiXCR, storing one row per CDR3 protein. This sample has a few hundred thousand distinct CDR3 sequences, with 20% to 25% found just once. The sample comprised PBMCs or a T cell subset sorted from them (not recorded which). Receptors originate from a man between 18 and 29 years old who had mild COVID-19 (a few samples of this study predate the infection). Cell type and time point are not known. The CDR3 runs from the conserved cysteine through the conserved F or W. D genes are given only for firm matches. Clone size is given for some rows only: seen once, a few or many times, or a class if the clone is expanded.

CDR3 length	V gene	J gene	D gene	clone size	CDR3 protein	CDR3 DNA
19	TRBV7-2	TRBJ1-6	TRBD1	few	CASSPTLRQGSPYNSPLHF	TGTGCCAGCAGCCCGACCCTACGACAGGGAAGTCCCTATAATTCACCCCTCCACTTT
15	TRBV7-2	TRBJ2-1	NA	NA	CASSVLAESYNEQFF	TGTGCCAGCAGCGTACTAGCAGAATCCTACAATGAGCAGTTCTTC
15	TRBV6-5	TRBJ2-7	TRBD2	NA	CASSPLGGVFHEQYF	TGTGCCAGCAGTCCCCTCGGGGGGGTATTCCACGAGCAGTACTTC
15	TRBV9	TRBJ1-1	TRBD1	few	CASSARDRGRTEAFF	TGTGCCAGCAGCGCCCGGGACAGGGGGAGGACTGAAGCTTTCTTT
16	TRBV6-2/TRBV6-3	TRBJ1-2	TRBD1	few	CASRPGQGAGVYGYTF	TGTGCCAGCAGACCGGGACAGGGGGCAGGAGTTTATGGCTACACCTTC
16	TRBV24-1	TRBJ2-5	NA	few	CATSDPRGGRRETQYF	TGTGCCACCAGTGACCCCCGAGGGGGGCGCAGGGAGACCCAGTACTTC
15	TRBV20-1	TRBJ2-1	NA	NA	CSARDLGGNYNEQFF	TGCAGTGCTAGAGATTTGGGGGGCAACTACAATGAGCAGTTCTTC
16	TRBV5-1	TRBJ2-4	NA	few	CASSRPPVGAKNIQYF	TGCGCCAGCAGCCGCCCGCCGGTGGGAGCCAAAAACATTCAGTACTTC
12	TRBV6-5	TRBJ2-5	TRBD2	NA	CASSYSKGREYF	TGTGCCAGCAGTTACTCGAAAGGGAGGGAGTACTTC
15	TRBV29-1	TRBJ1-1	TRBD1	NA	CSVQPSTGGNAEAFF	TGCAGCGTCCAACCTTCGACAGGGGGAAACGCTGAAGCTTTCTTT
17	TRBV2	TRBJ2-2	NA	many	CASSERGAPGPTGELFF	TGTGCCAGCAGTGAACGGGGGGCTCCGGGCCCGACCGGGGAGCTGTTTTTT
13	TRBV18	TRBJ2-5	NA	many	CASSPAVQETQYF	TGTGCCAGCTCACCTGCCGTACAAGAGACCCAGTACTTC
12	TRBV7-2	TRBJ2-5	NA	NA	CASSLMQETQYF	TGTGCCAGCAGCTTGATGCAAGAGACCCAGTACTTC
13	TRBV3-1	TRBJ2-5	NA	NA	CASSQGIWETQYF	TGTGCCAGCAGCCAGGGGATTTGGGAGACCCAGTACTTC
15	TRBV12-3/TRBV12-4	TRBJ2-1	NA	few	CASSFGPGDYNEQFF	TGTGCCAGCAGTTTCGGTCCTGGAGACTACAATGAGCAGTTCTTC
16	TRBV7-2	TRBJ1-4	NA	NA	CASSSSAAATNEKLFF	TGTGCCAGCAGCTCCTCGGCGGCCGCAACTAATGAAAAACTGTTTTTT
17	TRBV24-1	TRBJ2-1	NA	few	CATSASGQGGSGNEQFF	TGTGCCACCAGTGCCAGCGGGCAGGGTGGATCGGGGAATGAGCAGTTCTTC
12	TRBV6-1	TRBJ1-2	NA	NA	CASMRTNYGYTF	TGTGCCAGCATGCGGACTAACTATGGCTACACCTTC
13	TRBV29-1	TRBJ1-1	NA	NA	CSVAGGGGTEAFF	TGCAGCGTTGCCGGGGGCGGGGGCACTGAAGCTTTCTTT
15	TRBV27	TRBJ2-3	NA	many	CASSLRTPDTDTQYF	TGTGCCAGCAGTTTAAGGACTCCTGACACAGATACGCAGTATTTT